This entry concerns a single TCR beta chain. The antigen is undetermined. Germline V gene sequence: CDR1 KGHSH, CDR2 LQKENI. Trimming stripped 0 bases from V and 3 bases from J, with 17 bases between. CDR3 size: 17 residues. This sample is drawn from a study of cytomegalovirus exposure and HLA in healthy donors. The study, taken as a whole, reports: Sequencing likely generated an artifact that appeared as a cluster of highly shared sequence variants.

The PCR had 60 Vbeta and 13 Jbeta primers. Only in-frame clones appear in the TCRdb table, and some are missing; sequencing was by immunoSEQ multiplex PCR. The table includes about 160,000 clones, approximately 70% detected once. Sequencing used PBMCs. The chain recombines TRBV18 with TRBJ1-1; TRBD1 is a possible D gene (6 bases). This TCR was sampled from a man aged 35-49 years in good health and CMV-seropositive. Written as DNA, the CDR3 is TGTGCCAGCTCACCACCGGGAGGGGGTGCTAGGGACACTGAAGCTTTCTTT. Protein sequence: CASSPPGGGARDTEAFF.